These 16 T cell receptor beta chains came from one sample sequenced in a study of CD8 T cells in ankylosing spondylitis. TCRdb reanalysed the 5' RACE reads using MiXCR and keeps one entry per CDR3 protein. The sample carries some 38,000 distinct CDR3 sequences, under 13% recorded once. The sequencing input was blood, either unsorted or a sorted T cell fraction (not recorded which). Source of these receptors: a male donor with ankylosing spondylitis or in good health (not recorded which).

This clonotype has only a few counts. The chain combines TRBV5-1 with TRBJ2-2; D not resolved. The germline V gene has CDR1 SGHRS and CDR2 YFSETQ. V lost 4 bases and J 4 bases, leaving 8 bases between the germline ends. The CDR3 totals 13 residues. CDR3 coding DNA: TGCGCCAGCAGCCAATCAACCACCGGGGAGCTGTTTTTT. It codes for CASSQSTTGELFF.

Relative to its sample, this clonotype is medium-sized. The V call is TRBV27, the J call TRBJ2-3, with TRBD2 as a possible D gene (6 bases). Germline CDR1 reads MNHEY; CDR2 reads SMNVEV (reference sequence). V lost 3 bases to trimming and J lost 2 bases, with 18 bases between them. The CDR3 extends over 17 amino acids. CDR3 DNA sequence: TGTGCCAGCAGTTTGGTGGGAGGTACCCAGCCCACAGATACGCAGTATTTT. It translates to CASSLVGGTQPTDTQYF.

This clonotype was observed at least ten times. The chain carries TRBV24-1 and TRBJ2-3; TRBD2 might be the D (6 bases). The V end lost 1 base, the J end lost 1 base, and 8 bases lay between the germline ends. The V gene's germline CDR1 is KGHDR and CDR2 SFDVKD. The CDR3 contains 15 residues. CDR3 sequence: CATSDFQRGTDTQYF. The CDR3 DNA is TGTGCCACCAGTGATTTCCAGCGGGGCACAGATACGCAGTATTTT.

The sample holds many counts of this clonotype. The genes are TRBV5-5 and TRBJ2-5; 9 bases map to TRBD1. Per the germline V gene, CDR1 is SGHKS and CDR2 is YYEKEE (reference sequence). The CDR3 runs to 15 residues. J was trimmed by 7 bases and V by 2 bases; bases with no gene match: 9. CDR3 amino acids: CASSFDRGVFGTQYF. The DNA for the CDR3 is TGTGCCAGCAGCTTCGACAGGGGGGTATTCGGGACCCAGTACTTC.

This clonotype was seen a few times. This sequence joins TRBV4-3 and TRBJ1-4; no clear D gene. V was shortened by 4 bases and J by 3 bases, with 3 bases between the two germline ends. Germline V gene data show CDR1 as LGHNA and CDR2 as YSLEER. The CDR3 is made up of 12 amino acids. CDR3 DNA: TGCGCCAGCAGCCGTCCTAATGAAAAACTGTTTTTT. The encoded protein is CASSRPNEKLFF.

This clonotype was counted at least ten times. The gene calls are TRBV2 and TRBJ2-2, with TRBD2 identical over 10 bases. V gave up 1 base and J gave up 3 bases; unmatched junction bases: 2. CDR1 and CDR2 (germline): SNHLY, FYNNEI. The CDR3 loop spans 16 amino acids. This CDR3 reads CASSEGLAGYTGELFF. The CDR3 DNA reads TGTGCCAGCAGTGAAGGACTAGCGGGTTACACCGGGGAGCTGTTTTTT.

This clonotype was seen many times. This chain joins TRBV5-1 and TRBJ2-3; the D is unclear. CDR1 and CDR2 from the germline V gene are SGHRS and YFSETQ. The V end lost 0 bases, the J end lost 1 base, and 15 bases lay between the germline ends. This CDR3 contains 17 residues. The CDR3 sequence: CASSLVARRAGTDTQYF. Written as DNA, the CDR3 is TGCGCCAGCAGCTTGGTAGCCCGACGCGCAGGCACAGATACGCAGTATTTT.

This clonotype was counted ten times or more. The V and J genes are TRBV30 and TRBJ2-1; 7 bases line up with TRBD2. The CDR3 loop spans 13 amino acids. Germline CDR1 and CDR2: GTSNPN and SVGIG (reference sequence). V gave up 0 bases and J gave up 8 bases; unmatched junction bases: 4. The chain's CDR3 is CAWSVTGGHEQFF. DNA for the CDR3: TGTGCCTGGAGTGTTACGGGAGGCCATGAGCAGTTCTTC.

This clonotype was seen ten or more times. V gene TRBV20-1 combines with J gene TRBJ2-3; D remains ambiguous. The CDR3 is 13 amino acids. In germline, CDR1 is DFQATT, CDR2 SNEGSKA (reference sequence). CDR3 sequence: CSILGQSTDTQYF. CDR3 coding DNA: TGCAGCATCCTGGGTCAGAGCACAGATACGCAGTATTTT.

This clonotype came up many times. The genes are TRBV20-1 and TRBJ2-5; D is ambiguous. This CDR3 has 13 residues. Germline CDR1 is DFQATT and CDR2 is SNEGSKA (reference sequence). V lost 4 bases and J lost 2, with 11 bases in between. In DNA, the CDR3 is TGCAGTGCTATCTCAGACCAACAAGAGACCCAGTACTTC. It specifies CSAISDQQETQYF.

This clonotype was counted a single time. The rearrangement uses TRBV19 and TRBJ1-4; D possibly corresponds to TRBD1 (5 bases). Germline loops: CDR1 LNHDA, CDR2 SQIVND (reference sequence). This CDR3 is built from 13 residues. V dropped 8 bases and J dropped 0 bases, with 7 bases sitting between them. The CDR3 nucleotides read TGTGCCAGTTGGGGCCCAACTAATGAAAAACTGTTTTTT. Encoded protein: CASWGPTNEKLFF.

This clonotype came up many times. An end of the junction differs from the germline gene, which may be a read error. The chain recombines TRBV29-1 with TRBJ2-1, with 8 bases identical to TRBD1. The germline CDR1 and CDR2 sequences are SQVTM and ANQGSEA. CDR3 size: 13 residues. CDR3: CSAEERGQAEQFF. In DNA form, the CDR3 reads TGCAGCGCTGAAGAAAGGGGACAGGCTGAGCAGTTCTTC.

This clonotype came up many times. The chain recombines TRBV6-5 with TRBJ1-1, with D unclear. This CDR3 is 13 amino acids long. The V gene's germline CDR1 is MNHEY and CDR2 SVGAGI. Deletions cut 4 bases from V and 0 bases from J, with 6 bases between. The CDR3 is CASSWEMNTEAFF. The CDR3 bases are TGTGCCAGCAGTTGGGAGATGAACACTGAAGCTTTCTTT.

This clonotype was seen many times. The rearrangement links TRBV20-1 to TRBJ2-3; a possible D gene is TRBD1 (6 bases). This CDR3 contains 15 residues. Germline V CDR1 and CDR2: DFQATT, SNEGSKA (reference sequence). V lost 3 bases and J 5 bases, leaving 18 bases between the germline ends. CDR3 sequence reads: CSASDRKSGGDTQYF. The CDR3 DNA reads TGCAGTGCTAGCGACAGGAAGTCCGGCGGAGATACGCAGTATTTT.

This clonotype was seen many times. The genes are TRBV19 and TRBJ2-3; no firm D call. The germline V gene encodes CDR1 LNHDA and CDR2 SQIVND (reference sequence). The CDR3 is 13 residues long. V lost 6 bases, J lost 0 bases, and 7 bases lay in between. CDR3 coding DNA: TGTGCCAGTAGGACGCCGAGCACAGATACGCAGTATTTT. Translating it yields CASRTPSTDTQYF.

The V and J genes are TRBV12-3 or TRBV12-4 and TRBJ2-2; D call uncertain. The CDR3 loop spans 14 amino acids. The V end was cut by 2 bases, the J end by 8 bases, with 12 bases between. The CDR3 here is CASSLRLIPGELFF. The CDR3 DNA follows: TGTGCCAGCAGTTTAAGACTCATACCTGGGGAGCTGTTTTTT.